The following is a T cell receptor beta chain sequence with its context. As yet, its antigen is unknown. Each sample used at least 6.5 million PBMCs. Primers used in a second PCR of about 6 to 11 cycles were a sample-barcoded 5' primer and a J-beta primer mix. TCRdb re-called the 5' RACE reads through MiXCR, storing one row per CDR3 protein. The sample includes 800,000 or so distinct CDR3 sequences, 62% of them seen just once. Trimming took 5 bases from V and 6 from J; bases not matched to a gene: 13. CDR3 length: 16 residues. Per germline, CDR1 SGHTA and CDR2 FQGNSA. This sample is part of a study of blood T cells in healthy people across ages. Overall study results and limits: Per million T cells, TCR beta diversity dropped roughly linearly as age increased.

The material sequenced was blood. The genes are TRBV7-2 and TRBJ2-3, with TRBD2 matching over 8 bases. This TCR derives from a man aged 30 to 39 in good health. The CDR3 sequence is CASSPRSTGGGDTQYF. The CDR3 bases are TGTGCCAGCAGCCCTAGGTCGACTGGCGGGGGGGATACGCAGTATTTT.